Listed below are T cell receptor beta chains from one sample, sequenced in a study of T cell repertoires in cytomegalovirus infection. TCRdb reanalysed the reads using MiXCR and keeps one entry per CDR3 protein. The sample lists approximately 730,000 distinct CDR3 sequences, around a third occurring once. These receptors are not linked to any known antigen. The material was cultured PBMCs, obtained from culture after CMV antigen stimulation. These receptors came from a human donor in good health (CMV status not recorded). Some clones in this sample may be carry-over from other donors' samples. Each CDR3 is given with its conserved first and last residue. The D gene is left open where the match is weak. Rows give clone size only sometimes, using once, few, many, or a class for an expanded clone.

J: TRBJ1-2; size: few; V: TRBV18; length: 14; D: TRBD1; CDR3: CASSPQGVAYGYTF; DNA: TGTGCCAGCTCACCCCAGGGGGTAGCCTATGGCTACACCTTC
J: TRBJ2-1; size: few; V: TRBV23-1; length: 16; D: TRBD1; CDR3: CASSHPNRGQCNEQFF; DNA: TGCGCCAGCAGTCACCCCAACAGGGGGCAGTGTAATGAGCAGTTCTTC
J: TRBJ2-7; size: .; V: TRBV7-2; length: 13; D: .; CDR3: CASSSQRTNEQYF; DNA: TGTGCCAGCAGCTCCCAAAGGACAAACGAGCAGTACTTC
J: TRBJ2-1; size: few; V: TRBV2; length: 15; D: TRBD2; CDR3: CASTLGAGGPNEQFF; DNA: TGTGCCAGCACGTTAGGGGCGGGAGGGCCCAATGAGCAGTTCTTC
J: TRBJ2-3; size: few; V: TRBV7-6; length: 18; D: .; CDR3: CASSPLPSGGGGTDTQYF; DNA: TGTGCCAGCAGCCCCCTCCCTTCCGGGGGAGGTGGCACAGATACGCAGTATTTT
J: TRBJ2-4; size: .; V: TRBV7-9; length: 18; D: TRBD2; CDR3: CASSLASLDTSGRYIQYF; DNA: TGTGCCAGCAGCTTAGCGTCTTTAGATACTAGCGGGAGATACATTCAGTACTTC
J: TRBJ1-1; size: .; V: TRBV12-3/TRBV12-4; length: 14; D: .; CDR3: CASSPWDSPTEAFF; DNA: TGTGCCAGCAGTCCATGGGACTCCCCGACTGAAGCTTTCTTT
J: TRBJ2-6; size: .; V: TRBV2; length: 14; D: .; CDR3: CATGPLSGANVLTF; DNA: TGTGCCACGGGACCCCTGAGTGGGGCCAACGTCCTGACTTTC
J: TRBJ2-5; size: .; V: TRBV5-3; length: 15; D: .; CDR3: CASSDVFNYKETQYF; DNA: TGTGCCAGCAGCGACGTTTTCAACTACAAAGAGACCCAGTACTTC
J: TRBJ2-7; size: few; V: TRBV7-6; length: 15; D: .; CDR3: CASSLAPGSNYEQYF; DNA: TGTGCCAGCAGCCTGGCGCCCGGGTCAAACTACGAGCAGTACTTC
J: TRBJ1-6; size: .; V: TRBV6-2/TRBV6-3; length: 15; D: .; CDR3: CASSPVTPMYSPLHF; DNA: TGTGCCAGCAGTCCCGTGACCCCCATGTATTCACCCCTCCACTTT
J: TRBJ2-1; size: .; V: TRBV6-2/TRBV6-3; length: 16; D: TRBD2; CDR3: CASSFRAGESYNEQFF; DNA: TGTGCCAGCAGTTTCCGAGCGGGAGAGTCCTACAATGAGCAGTTCTTC
J: TRBJ2-1; size: .; V: TRBV7-9; length: 16; D: TRBD2; CDR3: CASSPLGGGPDNEQFF; DNA: TGTGCCAGCAGCCCACTGGGCGGGGGGCCAGACAATGAGCAGTTCTTC
J: TRBJ1-5; size: .; V: TRBV5-6; length: 19; D: .; CDR3: CASSSTRHRGLRSNQPQHF; DNA: TGTGCCAGCAGCTCGACCCGCCACCGGGGCCTCCGGAGCAATCAGCCCCAGCATTTT
J: TRBJ2-7; size: few; V: TRBV20-1; length: 18; D: TRBD1; CDR3: CSARLHQVGDSQNYEQYF; DNA: TGCAGTGCTAGACTCCACCAGGTCGGGGACAGCCAGAATTACGAGCAGTACTTC
J: TRBJ2-7; size: few; V: TRBV6-1; length: 13; D: TRBD1; CDR3: CASKGDSHYEQYF; DNA: TGTGCCAGCAAGGGGGACAGTCACTACGAGCAGTACTTC
J: TRBJ1-3; size: few; V: TRBV28; length: 15; D: TRBD1; CDR3: CASSQTGAAGNTIYF; DNA: TGTGCCAGCAGTCAAACAGGGGCAGCTGGAAACACCATATATTTT
J: TRBJ1-2; size: few; V: TRBV11-2; length: 13; D: .; CDR3: CASSSEGNYGYTF; DNA: TGTGCCAGCAGCTCAGAGGGTAACTATGGCTACACCTTC
J: TRBJ2-7; size: few; V: TRBV7-2; length: 16; D: TRBD2; CDR3: CASIPKPGLADYEQYF; DNA: TGTGCCAGCATCCCCAAGCCAGGGCTAGCGGACTACGAGCAGTACTTC
J: TRBJ2-1; size: few; V: TRBV20-1; length: 13; D: TRBD2; CDR3: CSAFPSSGNEQFF; DNA: TGCAGTGCGTTTCCCTCTAGCGGCAATGAGCAGTTCTTC
J: TRBJ1-2; size: .; V: TRBV5-5; length: 13; D: .; CDR3: CASSLPASYGYTF; DNA: TGTGCCAGCAGCTTACCAGCGAGCTATGGCTACACCTTC
J: TRBJ1-2; size: .; V: TRBV20-1; length: 16; D: .; CDR3: CSARDALYMTMHGYTF; DNA: TGCAGTGCTAGAGATGCCCTATACATGACCATGCATGGCTACACCTTC
J: TRBJ2-5; size: .; V: TRBV7-2; length: 12; D: .; CDR3: CASSSPRTTQYF; DNA: TGTGCCAGCAGCTCACCCCGGACGACCCAGTACTTC
J: TRBJ1-2; size: .; V: TRBV19; length: 14; D: .; CDR3: CASSIQPGVYGYTF; DNA: TGTGCCAGTAGTATACAACCGGGCGTCTATGGCTACACCTTC
J: TRBJ2-1; size: few; V: TRBV4-3; length: 14; D: .; CDR3: CASSQVSSSDEQFF; DNA: TGCGCCAGCAGCCAAGTATCAAGTAGTGATGAGCAGTTCTTC
J: TRBJ2-7; size: few; V: TRBV6-1; length: 13; D: TRBD1; CDR3: CASGRAGGNEQYF; DNA: TGTGCCAGCGGAAGGGCAGGGGGTAACGAGCAGTACTTC
J: TRBJ2-6; size: .; V: TRBV7-8; length: 14; D: .; CDR3: CASSREYGANVLTF; DNA: TGTGCCAGCAGCAGGGAGTATGGGGCCAACGTCCTGACTTTC
J: TRBJ2-7; size: few; V: TRBV19; length: 14; D: .; CDR3: CASSMMVSTYEQYF; DNA: TGTGCCAGTAGTATGATGGTCAGCACCTACGAGCAGTACTTC
J: TRBJ1-4; size: many; V: TRBV7-2; length: 15; D: .; CDR3: CASSLGTVSGEKLFF; DNA: TGTGCCAGCAGCTTAGGGACAGTTAGTGGTGAAAAACTGTTTTTT
J: TRBJ1-6; size: many; V: TRBV5-4; length: 16; D: .; CDR3: CASSLAGSSYNSPLHF; DNA: TGTGCCAGCAGCTTAGCAGGCAGCTCCTATAATTCACCCCTCCACTTT
J: TRBJ1-1; size: .; V: TRBV7-2; length: 14; D: TRBD1; CDR3: CASSLQGLYTEAFF; DNA: TGTGCCAGCAGCCTACAGGGGTTGTACACTGAAGCTTTCTTT
J: TRBJ2-1; size: many; V: TRBV7-2; length: 19; D: TRBD2; CDR3: CASSPRGLAGVSSYNEQFF; DNA: TGTGCCAGCAGCCCCCGAGGGCTAGCGGGCGTTAGCTCCTACAATGAGCAGTTCTTC
J: TRBJ1-2; size: .; V: TRBV7-2; length: 16; D: .; CDR3: CASSLDSRAANYGYTF; DNA: TGTGCCAGCAGCTTAGACAGTCGGGCAGCTAACTATGGCTACACCTTC
J: TRBJ2-1; size: .; V: TRBV6-1; length: 15; D: .; CDR3: CASSAFPSSYNEQFF; DNA: TGTGCCAGCAGTGCCTTCCCGAGCTCCTACAATGAGCAGTTCTTC
J: TRBJ1-5; size: many; V: TRBV7-2; length: 12; D: .; CDR3: CASSLSAQPQHF; DNA: TGTGCCAGCAGCTTATCGGCCCAGCCCCAGCATTTT
J: TRBJ2-5; size: .; V: TRBV2; length: 13; D: .; CDR3: CASSGSNEETQYF; DNA: TGTGCCAGCAGTGGCAGTAATGAAGAGACCCAGTACTTC
J: TRBJ1-1; size: .; V: TRBV3-1; length: 13; D: TRBD1; CDR3: CASSPQRQGVTFF; DNA: TGTGCCAGCAGCCCACAGCGACAGGGGGTAACTTTCTTT